The sequence of this T cell receptor beta chain was determined in a study of technical replicates of blood from a handful of donors. TCRdb's copy holds only in-frame clones and misses some; the assay was immunoSEQ multiplex PCR. The repertoire holds under 90,000 clones, with roughly 94% as singletons. CDR1 is MNHEY, CDR2 SMNVEV, per germline (reference sequence). Trimming left V 6 bases short and J 1 base short, with 10 bases between. This CDR3 spans 13 amino acids. V usage is TRBV27 and J usage is TRBJ2-7, with D perhaps TRBD1 (5 bases). Material for sequencing was T cells isolated from PBMCs. The TCR was taken from a human donor in good health. Here the CDR3 DNA reads TGTGCCAGCAGGGCTAGGGGTTCCTACGAGCAGTACTTC. This codes for CASRARGSYEQYF.